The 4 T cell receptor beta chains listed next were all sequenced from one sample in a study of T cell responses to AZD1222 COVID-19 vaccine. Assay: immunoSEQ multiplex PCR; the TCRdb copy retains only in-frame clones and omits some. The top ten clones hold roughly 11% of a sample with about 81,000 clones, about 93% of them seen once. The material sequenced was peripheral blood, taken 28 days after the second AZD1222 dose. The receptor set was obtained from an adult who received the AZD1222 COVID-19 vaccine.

This CDR3 reads CASSPLRTGYADTQYF. CDR3 bases: TGTGCCAGCAGCCCCCTCCGGACAGGGTACGCAGATACGCAGTATTTT. The chain employs TRBV14 and TRBJ2-3, with 8 bases fitting TRBD1. CDR1 and CDR2 (germline): SGHDN, FVKESK. The CDR3 runs to 16 residues. V lost 4 bases to trimming and J lost 4 bases; unmatched junction nucleotides: 10. Drawing the rest from reference TRBV14 and TRBJ2-3, the complete variable domain is EAGVTQFPSHSVIEKGQTVTLRCDPISGHDNLYWYRRVMGKEIKFLLHFVKESKQDESGMPNNRFLAERTGGTYSTLKVQPAELEDSGVYFCASSPLRTGYADTQYFGPGTRLTVL.

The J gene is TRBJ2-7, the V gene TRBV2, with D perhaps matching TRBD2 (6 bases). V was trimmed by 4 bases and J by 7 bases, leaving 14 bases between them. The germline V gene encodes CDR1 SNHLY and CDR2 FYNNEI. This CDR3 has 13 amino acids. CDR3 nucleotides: TGTGCCAGCAGTGCCCGTCTGGCGGGGGAGCAGTACTTC. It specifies CASSARLAGEQYF.

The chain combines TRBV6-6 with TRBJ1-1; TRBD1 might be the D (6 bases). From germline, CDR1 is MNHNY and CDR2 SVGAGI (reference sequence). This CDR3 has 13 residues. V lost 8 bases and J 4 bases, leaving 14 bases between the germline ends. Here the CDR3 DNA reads TGTGCCAGCCAGGGGACGGGGGGCACTGAAGCTTTCTTT. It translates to CASQGTGGTEAFF.

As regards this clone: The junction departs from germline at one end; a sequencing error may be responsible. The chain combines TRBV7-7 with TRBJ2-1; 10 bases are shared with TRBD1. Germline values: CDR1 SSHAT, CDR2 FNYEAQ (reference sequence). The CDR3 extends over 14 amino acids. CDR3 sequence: CASSRDRGVDEQFF. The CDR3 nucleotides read TGTGCTAGCAGCCGGGACAGGGGTGTGGATGAGCAGTTCTTC.